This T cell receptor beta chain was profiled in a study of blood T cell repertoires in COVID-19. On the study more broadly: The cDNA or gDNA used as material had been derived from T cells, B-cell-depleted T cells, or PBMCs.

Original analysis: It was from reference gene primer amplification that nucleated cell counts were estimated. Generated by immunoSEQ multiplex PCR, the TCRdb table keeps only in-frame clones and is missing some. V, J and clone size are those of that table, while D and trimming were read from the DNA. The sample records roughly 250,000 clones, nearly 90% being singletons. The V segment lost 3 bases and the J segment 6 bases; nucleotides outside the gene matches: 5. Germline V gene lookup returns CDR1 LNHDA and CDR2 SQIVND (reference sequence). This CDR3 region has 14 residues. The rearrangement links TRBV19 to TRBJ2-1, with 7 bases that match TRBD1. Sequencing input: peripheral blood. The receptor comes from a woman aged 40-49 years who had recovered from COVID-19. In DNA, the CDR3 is TGTGCCAGTAGTATTGGGGCAGGGGGCAATGAGCAGTTCTTC. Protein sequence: CASSIGAGGNEQFF.